In this sample, the clone carrying this T cell receptor beta chain turned up a few times. Its antigen remains unknown. Every donor was a healthy person donating bone marrow. The sample comes from a study of cytomegalovirus exposure and HLA in healthy donors. The length of the CDR3 is 20 residues. Findings and caveats of the study: TCR beta chains associated with HLA were, in a later analysis, more clonally expanded than equally common others.

PCR primers comprised 60 Vbeta and 13 Jbeta primers. Assay used: immunoSEQ multiplex PCR; TCRdb lists only in-frame clones, some missing. The table lists about 180,000 clones, more than 65% of them singletons. The rearrangement joins TRBV12-2 to TRBJ2-1; whether TRBD2, the table's D call, matches the DNA was not checked. TRBV12-2 is described as a pseudogene. The sequence was collected from a woman in her 30s in good health and CMV-seropositive. Sequenced input: PBMCs. This CDR3 is CASRLAQGTSGGGSTDEQFF. As DNA, the CDR3 is TGTGCAAGTCGCTTAGCGCAGGGGACTAGCGGGGGGGGAAGCACCGATGAGCAGTTCTTC.